This entry describes one TCR beta chain. This clone has just a few counts. It has no known antigen specificity. Nothing much larger sits one base from this clone, and base qualities are not available. This sample is part of a study of sequential checkpoint blockade in melanoma (dated by TCRdb to between 2019 and 2020). Some background on the complete study: In a 1:1 randomization, patients received either first-line nivolumab then ipilimumab (arm A) or ipilimumab then nivolumab (arm B). Maintenance nivolumab came after both trial sequences. For approximately 20 patients, matched tumor biopsies were taken both before treatment and at week 13, after single-agent nivolumab (arm A) or ipilimumab (arm B). About three quarters of the matched pre- and post-treatment tumor biopsy pairs came from the same lesion. DNA from 91 pretreatment melanoma tumor samples underwent TCRbeta immunosequencing. Results the study describes overall, beyond this receptor: Within-arm analyses of tumor T-cell fraction were limited by small sample sizes and reduced statistical power. Tumor T-cell fraction and clonality were found to correlate with PD-L1 staining and CD8+ T-cell counts but not with mutational load. Among patients in the nivolumab-first arm (arm A), tumor TIL clonality before treatment was associated with response (P = .04). Patients whose tumor T-cell fraction and clonality increased by week 13 were about 30 times more likely to achieve clinical benefit. Validation of the response-prediction model combining TCR metrics and mutation burden is needed in larger, independent patient cohorts.

The CDR3, from cysteine to phenylalanine, totals 14 residues. Just CDR3 DNA is preserved here, 42 bases in frame from base 1. V has 5 bases trimmed and J has 3 bases trimmed; junction bases matching no gene number 6. According to the germline V gene, CDR1 reads SGHNT and CDR2 reads YENEEA. The immunoSEQ Assay was used to immunosequence TCRbeta CDR3 regions from genomic DNA. Before high-throughput sequencing, the genomic DNA was amplified using bias-controlled multiplex PCR. In the paper's pipeline: To quantify the absolute abundance of each unique TCRbeta CDR3 region, the sequences were collapsed and filtered. Clonality, defined as 1 minus Pielou's evenness, was calculated using productive rearrangements only. Tumor T-cell fraction was computed by normalizing TCRbeta template counts to usable DNA, estimated from several housekeeping genes. Clones with significantly greater frequencies in on-treatment versus baseline samples were identified using a previously published method. As stored in TCRdb, this immuneACCESS dataset retains in-frame rearrangements with V and J assigned. A fraction of the clones does not appear; measured against another copy, unresolved V genes explain less than half of the discrepancy, and the remainder lacks a known reason. V and J calls and clone size come straight from that table; D and trimming were deduced from the DNA. The sample table records around 4,600 clones; about a quarter of these occur just once. Jointly, the top ten make up around a fifth of the sample.

What this sample's treatment or condition label stands for: randomized to nivolumab then ipilimumab (arm A) or the reverse (arm B). No trial patient had received prior DNA-damaging chemotherapy. CheckMate 064, a randomized, open-label phase II trial of sequential checkpoint blockade, was the source of the samples, all of which came from patients with melanoma. Tumor TCR sequencing used genomic DNA from formalin-fixed paraffin-embedded (FFPE) tissue samples. The material sequenced was tumor tissue (inferred from file names), taken from a patient given nivolumab and ipilimumab in sequence. The origin of this receptor is a human donor with melanoma. The chain couples TRBV11-3 to TRBJ1-2; 7 nucleotides in the junction match TRBD1. The DNA sequence reads TGTGCCAGCAGCCCAGGGACAGTCGACTATGGCTACACCTTC. Its translation is CASSPGTVDYGYTF.